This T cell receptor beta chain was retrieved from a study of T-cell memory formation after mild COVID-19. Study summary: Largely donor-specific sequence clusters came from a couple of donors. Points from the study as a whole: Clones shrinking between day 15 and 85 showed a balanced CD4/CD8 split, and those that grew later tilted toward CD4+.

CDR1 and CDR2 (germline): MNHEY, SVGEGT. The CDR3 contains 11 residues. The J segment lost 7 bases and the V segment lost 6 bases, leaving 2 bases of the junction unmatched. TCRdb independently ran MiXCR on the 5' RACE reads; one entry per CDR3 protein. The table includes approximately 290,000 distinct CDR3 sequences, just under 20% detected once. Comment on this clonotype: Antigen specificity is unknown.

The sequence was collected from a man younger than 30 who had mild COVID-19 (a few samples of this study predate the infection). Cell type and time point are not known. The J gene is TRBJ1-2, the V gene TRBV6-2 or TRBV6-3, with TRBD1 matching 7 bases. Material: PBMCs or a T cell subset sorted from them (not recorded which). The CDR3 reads CASRRQGGYTF. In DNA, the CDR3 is TGTGCCAGCAGACGACAGGGTGGCTACACCTTC.